This T cell receptor beta chain was sequenced for a study of CXCR3-negative and CXCR3-positive naive CD8 T cells. The method, 5' RACE with UMI labels, was used to prepare the TRB cDNA libraries. TCRdb re-called the 5' RACE reads and shows each CDR3 protein once, DNA omitted. The specimen's table records over 4,500 distinct CDR3 sequences. Comments on this clonotype: What it binds is not known.

Every individual CD8+ T cell subset underwent sorting in triplicate at approximately 280,000 cells apiece. General study points: Memory CD8+ cells had much lower diversity, and both naive subsets had comparably high diversity.

Germline CDR1 SGHAT, CDR2 FQNNGV. The CDR3 sequence is 14 residues long. This TCR was sampled from a human donor in good health. Some clones in this sample may be carry-over from other donors' samples. Sequences were obtained from naive CXCR3- CD8+ T cells from blood. Subset here: CD45RO-CCR7+CD27+CD95- naive CD8+ T cells lacking CXCR3 (TNR3-). The chain employs TRBV11-2 and TRBJ2-1. This CDR3 is CASSLVLGNNEQFF.